The present T cell receptor (beta chain) was sequenced within a study of T cells in Graves' hyperthyroidism and ophthalmopathy. Study outcomes and limitations: Blood shared most expanded thyroid clonotypes above 0.001.

On this clonotype itself: The target antigen is unknown.

The authors deemed Graves' hyperthyroidism stable absent ophthalmopathy progression within 18 months. Diagnostic decisions used clinical symptoms, serum thyroxine and TRAb, thyroid ultrasound and orbital computed tomography. TCR beta CDR3 sequences were amplified from RNA transcripts. Initially, a first-round RT-PCR of the TCR CDR3 employed the HTBI primer set. TCRdb called the multiplex PCR reads again in MiXCR, with one record for every CDR3 protein. This table holds about 360,000 distinct CDR3 sequences, 13% found once. Germline V lookup: CDR1 SGHDT, CDR2 YYEEEE. The CDR3 loop spans 15 amino acids. The V and J ends lost 4 bases and 3 bases, in that order; junction bases with no gene match: 3.

The chain uses TRBV5-6 and TRBJ2-2; 10 bases line up with TRBD1. Material: blood. The clonotype originates from a woman aged 18-29 years with Graves' hyperthyroidism. The CDR3 sequence is CASSQGQGDTGELFF. CDR3 bases: TGTGCCAGCAGCCAAGGACAGGGGGACACCGGGGAGCTGTTTTTT.